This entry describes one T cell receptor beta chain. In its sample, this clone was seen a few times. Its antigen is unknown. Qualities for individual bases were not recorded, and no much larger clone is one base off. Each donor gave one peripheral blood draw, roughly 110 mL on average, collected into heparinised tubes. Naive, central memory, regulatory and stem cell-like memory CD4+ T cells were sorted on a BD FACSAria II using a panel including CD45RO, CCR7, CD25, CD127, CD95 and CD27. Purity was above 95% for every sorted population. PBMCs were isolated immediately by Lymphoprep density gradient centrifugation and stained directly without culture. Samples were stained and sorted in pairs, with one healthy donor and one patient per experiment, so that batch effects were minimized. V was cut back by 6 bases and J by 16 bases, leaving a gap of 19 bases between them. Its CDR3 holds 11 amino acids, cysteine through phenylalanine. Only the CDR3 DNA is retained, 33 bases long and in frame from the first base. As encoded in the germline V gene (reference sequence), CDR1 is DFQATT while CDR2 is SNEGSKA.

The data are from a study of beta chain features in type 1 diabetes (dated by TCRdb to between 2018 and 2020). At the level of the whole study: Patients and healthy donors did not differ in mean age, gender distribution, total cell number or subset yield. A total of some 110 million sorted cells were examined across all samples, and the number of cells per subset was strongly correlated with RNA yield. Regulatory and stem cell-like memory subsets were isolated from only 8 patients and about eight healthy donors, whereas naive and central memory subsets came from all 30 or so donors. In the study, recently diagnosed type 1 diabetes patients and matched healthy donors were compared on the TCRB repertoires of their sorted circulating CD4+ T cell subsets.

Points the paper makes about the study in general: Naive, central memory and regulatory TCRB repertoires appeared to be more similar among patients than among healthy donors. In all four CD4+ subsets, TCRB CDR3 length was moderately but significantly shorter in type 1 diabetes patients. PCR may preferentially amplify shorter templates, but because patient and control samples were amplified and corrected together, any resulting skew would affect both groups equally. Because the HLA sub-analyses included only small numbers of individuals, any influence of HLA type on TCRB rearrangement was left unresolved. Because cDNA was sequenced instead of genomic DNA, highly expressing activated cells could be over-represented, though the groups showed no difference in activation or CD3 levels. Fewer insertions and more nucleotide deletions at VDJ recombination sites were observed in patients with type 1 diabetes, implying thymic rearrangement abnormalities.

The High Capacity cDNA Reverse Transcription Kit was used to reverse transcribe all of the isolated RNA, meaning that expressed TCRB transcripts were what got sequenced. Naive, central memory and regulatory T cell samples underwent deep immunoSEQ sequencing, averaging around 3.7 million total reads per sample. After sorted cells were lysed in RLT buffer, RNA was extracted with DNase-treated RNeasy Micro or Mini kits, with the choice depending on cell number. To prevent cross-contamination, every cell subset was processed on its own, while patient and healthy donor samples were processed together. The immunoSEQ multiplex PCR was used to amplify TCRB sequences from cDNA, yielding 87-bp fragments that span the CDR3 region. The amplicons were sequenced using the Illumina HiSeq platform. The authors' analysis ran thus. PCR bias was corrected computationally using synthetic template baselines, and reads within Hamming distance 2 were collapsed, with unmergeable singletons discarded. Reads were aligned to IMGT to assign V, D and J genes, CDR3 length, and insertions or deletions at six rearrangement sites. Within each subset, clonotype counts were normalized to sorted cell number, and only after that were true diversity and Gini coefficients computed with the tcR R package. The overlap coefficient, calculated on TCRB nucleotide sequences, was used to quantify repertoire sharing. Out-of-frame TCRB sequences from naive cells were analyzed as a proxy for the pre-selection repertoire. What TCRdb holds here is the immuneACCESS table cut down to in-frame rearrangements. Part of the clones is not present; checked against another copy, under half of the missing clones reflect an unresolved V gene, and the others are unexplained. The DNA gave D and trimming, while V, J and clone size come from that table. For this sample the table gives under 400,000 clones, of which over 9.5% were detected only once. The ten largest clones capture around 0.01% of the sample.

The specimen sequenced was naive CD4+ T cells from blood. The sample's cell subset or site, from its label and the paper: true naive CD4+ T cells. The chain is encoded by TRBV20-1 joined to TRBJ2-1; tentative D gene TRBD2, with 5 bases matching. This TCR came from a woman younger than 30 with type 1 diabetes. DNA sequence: TGCAGTGCCCCTGGCCGGCCTGCGGGTTTCTTC. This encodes CSAPGRPAGFF.